This TCR beta chain emerged from a study of T cells in Graves' hyperthyroidism and ophthalmopathy. Notes on the study in general: Peripheral blood also featured most of the thyroid clonotypes expanded above 0.001.

This clonotype was seen only a few times. Its antigen remains unknown. Germline V lookup: CDR1 SNHLY, CDR2 FYNNEI. The V gene end was trimmed by 6 bases and the J gene end by 3 bases; junction bases not matched to a gene: 12. This CDR3 has 17 amino acids. TCR beta CDR3 regions were amplified from RNA transcripts. Using the HTBI primer set, a first-round RT-PCR was run on the TCR CDR3. TCRdb itself ran the multiplex PCR reads through MiXCR, one entry per CDR3 protein. Of 600,000 to 900,000 distinct CDR3 sequences in the sample, roughly 17% were seen once. The material sequenced was blood. This clonotype was obtained from a man between 18 and 35 years old with Graves' hyperthyroidism. The chain carries TRBV2 and TRBJ2-2, with 8 bases aligning to TRBD2. Written as DNA, the CDR3 is TGTGCCAGCAGATACCCGAGAGCGGGAGTAGACACCGGGGAGCTGTTTTTT. Protein product: CASRYPRAGVDTGELFF.